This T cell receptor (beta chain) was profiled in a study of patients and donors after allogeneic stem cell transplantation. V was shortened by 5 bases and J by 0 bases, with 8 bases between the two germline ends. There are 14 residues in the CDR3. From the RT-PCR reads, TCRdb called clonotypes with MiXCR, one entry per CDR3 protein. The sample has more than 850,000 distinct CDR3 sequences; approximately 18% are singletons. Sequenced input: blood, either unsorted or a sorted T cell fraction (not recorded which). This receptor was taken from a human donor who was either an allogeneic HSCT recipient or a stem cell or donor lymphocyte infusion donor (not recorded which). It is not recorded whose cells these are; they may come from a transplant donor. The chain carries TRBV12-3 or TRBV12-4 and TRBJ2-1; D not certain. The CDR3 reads CASSTASSYNEQFF. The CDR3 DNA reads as TGTGCCAGCAGTACGGCAAGCTCCTACAATGAGCAGTTCTTC.